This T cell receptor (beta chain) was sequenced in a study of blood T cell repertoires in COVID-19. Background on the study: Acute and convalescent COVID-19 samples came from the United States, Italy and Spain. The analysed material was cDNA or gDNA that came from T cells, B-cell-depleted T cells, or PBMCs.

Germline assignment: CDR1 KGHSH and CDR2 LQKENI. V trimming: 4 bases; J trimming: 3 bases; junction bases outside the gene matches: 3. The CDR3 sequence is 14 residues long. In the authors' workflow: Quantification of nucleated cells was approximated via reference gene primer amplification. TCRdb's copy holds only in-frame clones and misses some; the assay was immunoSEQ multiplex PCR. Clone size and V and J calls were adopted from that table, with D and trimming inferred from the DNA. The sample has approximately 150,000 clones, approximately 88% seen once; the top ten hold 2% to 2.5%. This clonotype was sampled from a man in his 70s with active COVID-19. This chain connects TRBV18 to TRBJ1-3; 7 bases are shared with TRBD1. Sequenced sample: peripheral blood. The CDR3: CASSLQGFGNTIYF. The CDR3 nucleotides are TGTGCCAGCTCACTACAGGGGTTTGGAAACACCATATATTTT.